The clone carrying this T cell receptor beta chain was seen a few times. As yet, its antigen is unknown. The source of the sample is a study of T-cell memory formation after mild COVID-19. Study-wide context: Among the donors, TCR clusters were largely specific to each donor.

General observations from the study: Pre-infection memory held some responding clones, suggesting pre-existing cross-reactive T cells responded.

Each CDR3 protein is one row after TCRdb ran MiXCR on the 5' RACE reads. The sample shows 550,000 to 700,000 distinct CDR3 sequences, roughly 17% of them seen only once. The CDR3 has 15 residues. V lost 3 bases and J 2 bases, leaving 12 bases between the germline ends. This sequence joins TRBV12-3 or TRBV12-4 and TRBJ2-3; D is possibly TRBD1 (6 bases). Sequenced sample: PBMCs or a T cell subset sorted from them (not recorded which). The sequence was obtained from an adult woman who had mild COVID-19 (a few samples of this study predate the infection). Cell type and time point are not known. CDR3 nucleotide sequence: TGTGCCAGCAGTTTCTGGGACACCTCCACAGATACGCAGTATTTT. This codes for CASSFWDTSTDTQYF.